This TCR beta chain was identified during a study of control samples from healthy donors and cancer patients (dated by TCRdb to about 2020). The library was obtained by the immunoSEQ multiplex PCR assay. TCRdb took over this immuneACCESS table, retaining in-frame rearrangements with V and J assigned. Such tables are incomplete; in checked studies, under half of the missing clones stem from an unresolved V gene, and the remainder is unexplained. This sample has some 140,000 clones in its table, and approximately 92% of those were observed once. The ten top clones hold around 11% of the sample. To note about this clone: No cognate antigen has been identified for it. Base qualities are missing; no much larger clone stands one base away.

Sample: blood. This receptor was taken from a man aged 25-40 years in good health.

The DNA reads as follows: TGTGCCAGTAGTACTGGATCTGGGGCCAACGTCCTGACTTTC. The translation is CASSTGSGANVLTF. The chain couples TRBV19 to TRBJ2-6; the D gene remains uncertain. The germline V gene (reference sequence) supplies CDR1 LNHDA and CDR2 SQIVND. The junction carries 5 bases between V and J, which are trimmed by 4 bases and 1 base respectively. From the cysteine up to the phenylalanine, the CDR3 has a length of 14 residues. The CDR3 DNA has 42 bases and is translated from base 1.